Each of the 24 T cell receptor beta chains below was sequenced from the same sample in a study of blood T cell repertoires in COVID-19. Clones were sequenced by immunoSEQ multiplex PCR, and TCRdb holds only the in-frame ones, with some missing. This sample has about 200,000 clones, with about four fifths found just once. The specimen sequenced was peripheral blood. Every receptor here comes from a man aged 55 to 69 with acute or convalescent COVID-19.

The CDR3 sequence: CASSTRRVGGEKLFF. The CDR3, as DNA: TGTGCCAGTAGTACCCGACGGGTCGGGGGTGAAAAACTGTTTTTT. The gene calls are TRBV19 and TRBJ1-4; TRBD1 is a possible D gene (5 bases). V lost 4 bases and J lost 7, with 16 bases in between. CDR1 is LNHDA and CDR2 is SQIVND in the germline V gene (reference sequence). The CDR3 extends over 15 amino acids.

The gene calls are TRBV6-5 and TRBJ2-7, with 7 positions matching TRBD2. Trimming cost V 2 bases and J 7 bases; bases outside gene matches: 5. Germline values: CDR1 MNHEY, CDR2 SVGAGI. The CDR3 is made up of 13 amino acids. The CDR3 sequence is CASSYGRVVEQYF. The CDR3 DNA sequence: TGTGCCAGCAGTTACGGGAGGGTTGTTGAGCAGTACTTC.

This rearrangement joins TRBV5-6 to TRBJ2-3; D gene uncertain. CDR1 is SGHDT and CDR2 is YYEEEE in the germline V gene. V was clipped by 0 bases and J by 5 bases, with 10 bases between them. CDR3 length: 14 amino acids. The DNA of the CDR3 is TGTGCCAGCAGCTTGGCTAGTAATGGAGATACGCAGTATTTT. Protein product: CASSLASNGDTQYF.

The J gene is TRBJ2-1, the V gene TRBV7-2, with 12 bases matching TRBD2. CDR1 is SGHTA and CDR2 is FQGNSA in the germline V gene. This CDR3 has 14 amino acids. V lost 5 bases, J lost 15 bases, and 11 bases stayed unmatched. CDR3 in DNA: TGTGCCAGCAGCACTCTAAGGACTAGCGGGAACGCGTTCTTC. It encodes CASSTLRTSGNAFF.

The chain links TRBV15 to TRBJ1-5; 8 bases fit TRBD1. Per germline, CDR1 LNHNV and CDR2 YYDKDF (reference sequence). The V gene end was trimmed by 2 bases and the J gene end by 2 bases; junction bases not matched to a gene: 8. This CDR3 comprises 17 residues. CDR3 nucleotide sequence: TGTGCCACCAGCAGAAAAGGACAGGGTGGGGGCAATCAGCCCCAGCATTTT. It translates to CATSRKGQGGGNQPQHF. Full variable domain (remainder filled in from reference TRBV15 and TRBJ1-5): DAMVIQNPRYQVTQFGKPVTLSCSQTLNHNVMYWYQQKSSQAPKLLFHYYDKDFNNEADTPDNFQSRRPNTSFCFLDIRSPGLGDTAMYLCATSRKGQGGGNQPQHFGDGTRLSIL.

The sample holds one count of this clone. The rearrangement uses TRBV28 and TRBJ1-5; D unclear. The CDR3 is 14 residues long. The ends were cut back, 6 bases at V and 3 bases at J, with 12 bases in the middle. CDR1 MDHEN and CDR2 SYDVKM come from the germline V gene. The CDR3 reads CASSRHSSNQPQHF. CDR3 nucleotides: TGTGCCAGCAGCCGTCATAGTTCCAATCAGCCCCAGCATTTT.

This chain links TRBV25-1 with TRBJ2-3; the D gene is possibly TRBD2 (6 bases). The length of the CDR3 is 14 residues. Trimming left V 6 bases short and J 1 base short, with 11 bases between. Germline V gene data show CDR1 as MGHDK and CDR2 as SYGVNS. The CDR3 loop is CASRDGTGTDTQYF. CDR3 nucleotide sequence: TGTGCCAGCAGAGACGGGACTGGCACAGATACGCAGTATTTT. Full variable domain (remainder filled in from reference TRBV25-1 and TRBJ2-3): EADIYQTPRYLVIGTGKKITLECSQTMGHDKMYWYQQDPGMELHLIHYSYGVNSTEKGDLSSESTVSRIRTEHFPLTLESARPSHTSQYLCASRDGTGTDTQYFGPGTRLTVL.

The rearrangement uses TRBV5-3 and TRBJ1-5; the D is unclear. TRBV5-3 falls under the ORF class, with uncertain function. This CDR3 is 13 amino acids long. The V and J ends lost 0 bases and 7 bases respectively, with 8 bases between them. The DNA of the CDR3 is TGTGCCAGAAGCTTGGCTGGAGAACAGCCCCAGCATTTT. Its protein is CARSLAGEQPQHF.

Points on this clone: A junction end diverges from the germline sequence, so it may reflect a read error. The chain joins TRBV3-1 (or the pseudogene TRBV3-2) to TRBJ2-3; 8 bases match TRBD1. CDR1 LGHDT and CDR2 YNNKEL come from the germline V gene (reference sequence). This CDR3 spans 14 amino acids. CDR3 sequence (DNA): TGTGCCAGCAGCCTCAGGACAGGGTCCCCCCTCAGGTTGTTT. This translates into CASSLRTGSPLRLF.

The chain couples TRBV11-3 to TRBJ1-1; 8 bases are a match to TRBD1. Trimming removed 1 base from V and 5 bases from J; junction bases left unmatched: 9. This CDR3 has 16 amino acids. From germline, CDR1 is SGHNT and CDR2 YENEEA. This CDR3 is CASSLGAQGARTEAFF. The CDR3, as DNA: TGTGCCAGCAGCTTAGGAGCCCAGGGGGCCCGGACTGAAGCTTTCTTT.

This clone showed up just once. This rearrangement joins TRBV2 to TRBJ1-5; D possibly corresponds to TRBD1 (6 bases). Per the germline V gene, CDR1 is SNHLY and CDR2 is FYNNEI. The CDR3 sequence is 15 residues long. Trimming removed 2 bases from V and 4 bases from J, with 12 bases in between. DNA of the CDR3: TGTGCCAGCAGTGAACGTGTAAGGGGGAATCAGCCCCAGCATTTT. Protein sequence: CASSERVRGNQPQHF.

The chain is built from TRBV12-2 and TRBJ1-2; the DNA was not used to check the table's D call, TRBD1. TRBV12-2 represents a pseudogene. This CDR3 has 20 residues. The CDR3 loop is CASRLELVRGALAPPYGYTF. CDR3 coding DNA: TGTGCAAGTCGCTTAGAGTTGGTCAGGGGGGCCCTAGCCCCTCCATATGGCTACACCTTC.

V usage is TRBV4-1 and J usage is TRBJ2-7; weak D call: TRBD1 (6 bases). CDR1 MGHRA and CDR2 YSYEKL come from the germline V gene. V lost 4 bases and J lost 0, with 16 bases in between. The CDR3 consists of 16 residues. CDR3 in amino acids: CASSLGVQGNSYEQYF. DNA for the CDR3: TGCGCCAGCAGCCTAGGGGTCCAGGGGAACTCCTACGAGCAGTACTTC.

This rearrangement joins TRBV21-1 to TRBJ2-7; TRBD2, the table's D call, lacks a check against the DNA. TRBV21-1 is classified as a pseudogene. This CDR3 comprises 17 residues. The CDR3, as DNA: TGTGCCAGCAGCAAAGTCAGAGAGGCAGAGCCCTCCTACGAGCAGTACTTC. It yields the protein CASSKVREAEPSYEQYF.

In DNA, the CDR3 is TGTGCCAGCAGCTTCCTGGCGGGAGCCGGGGAGCTGTTTTTT. This encodes CASSFLAGAGELFF. The V and J genes are TRBV7-3 and TRBJ2-2; 7 bases are shared with TRBD2. The CDR3 has 14 residues. The V gene's germline CDR1 is SGHTA and CDR2 FQGTGA. The ends lost 3 bases at V and 6 bases at J; junction bases unmatched: 4. The full variable domain, rest sourced from reference TRBV7-3 and TRBJ2-2, is GAGVSQTPSNKVTEKGKYVELRCDPISGHTALYWYRQSLGQGPEFLIYFQGTGAADDSGLPNDRFFAVRPEGSVSTLKIQRTERGDSAVYLCASSFLAGAGELFFGEGSRLTVL.

J is TRBJ2-7 and V is TRBV5-4; 8 bases map to TRBD1. Germline V gene lookup returns CDR1 SGHNT and CDR2 YYREEE (reference sequence). The CDR3 totals 13 residues. J gave up 3 bases and V 4 bases, and 3 bases lay outside the gene matches. The DNA of the CDR3 is TGTGCCAGCAGCACAGGACAGGGCTACGAGCAGTACTTC. Protein sequence: CASSTGQGYEQYF.

This clone was seen a handful of times. This sequence joins TRBV7-2 and TRBJ1-6; 7 bases are shared with TRBD1. The V gene's germline CDR1 is SGHTA and CDR2 FQGNSA. V shed 6 bases, J shed 6 bases, and the junction held 8 bases outside the gene matches. The CDR3 runs 15 residues. The CDR3: CASSSQGVFNSPLHF. The DNA of the CDR3 is TGTGCCAGCAGTTCCCAGGGGGTATTTAATTCACCCCTCCACTTT.

This clone appeared once. V gene TRBV29-1 combines with J gene TRBJ2-1, with 11 bases aligning to TRBD2. Germline values: CDR1 SQVTM, CDR2 ANQGSEA. Trimming at V came to 3 bases and at J to 15 bases, leaving 7 bases not matched to a gene. There are 12 residues in the CDR3. For the CDR3, the DNA is TGCAGCGTTGAGGCTAGCGGGAGGAATCGGTTCTTC. Translated, it gives CSVEASGRNRFF.

The chain couples TRBV5-1 to TRBJ1-4; 7 nucleotides agree with TRBD1. Germline V CDR1 and CDR2: SGHRS, YFSETQ. V dropped 5 bases and J dropped 5; count of bases not matched to a gene: 12. The CDR3 runs 16 residues. The CDR3 bases are TGCGCCAGCAGTCCCTCCGGGTCAGGGGGAAATGAAAAACTGTTTTTT. It is translated as CASSPSGSGGNEKLFF. Full variable domain (outside the CDR3, taken from reference TRBV5-1 and TRBJ1-4): KAGVTQTPRYLIKTRGQQVTLSCSPISGHRSVSWYQQTPGQGLQFLFEYFSETQRNKGNFPGRFSGRQFSNSRSEMNVSTLELGDSALYLCASSPSGSGGNEKLFFGSGTQLSVL.

The chain combines TRBV19 with TRBJ1-3, with TRBD1 matching over 7 bases. The trim removed 3 bases at V and 4 bases at J, leaving 12 bases unmatched. The CDR3 is made up of 17 amino acids. Germline values: CDR1 LNHDA, CDR2 SQIVND (reference sequence). The DNA of the CDR3 is TGTGCCAGTAGTATTAGGGACAGTAGTCTTGCCGGAAACACCATATATTTT. It translates to CASSIRDSSLAGNTIYF.

The chain recombines TRBV27 with TRBJ1-2, with D maybe TRBD1 (5 bases). The CDR3 consists of 15 residues. V was clipped by 1 base and J by 2 bases, with 11 bases between them. Germline-derived CDR1 and CDR2 are MNHEY and SMNVEV (reference sequence). The CDR3 loop reads CASSLWGRTNYGYTF. The CDR3 coding sequence is TGTGCCAGCAGTTTATGGGGCAGAACCAACTATGGCTACACCTTC.

This clone appeared a single time. The chain employs TRBV19 and TRBJ1-1, with 10 bases lining up with TRBD1. The germline V gene has CDR1 LNHDA and CDR2 SQIVND (reference sequence). This CDR3 region has 15 residues. Unmatched junction bases numbered 8, after V lost 4 bases and J lost 6 bases. The CDR3 region is CASSTGQGVWSEAFF. Here the CDR3 DNA reads TGTGCCAGTAGTACAGGACAGGGGGTATGGTCTGAAGCTTTCTTT.

The chain combines TRBV4-1 with TRBJ2-1; TRBD2 matches 10 bases. Losses at the gene ends were 1 base for V and 6 bases for J; bases not matched to a gene: 3. CDR1 MGHRA and CDR2 YSYEKL come from the germline V gene. This CDR3 is built from 15 residues. The CDR3 reads CASSQVSGRSNEQFF. CDR3 sequence (DNA): TGCGCCAGCAGCCAAGTTAGCGGGAGGAGCAATGAGCAGTTCTTC.

This rearrangement joins TRBV6-6 to TRBJ2-1; no clear D gene. The CDR3 is 12 amino acids. Germline CDR1 is MNHNY and CDR2 is SVGAGI (reference sequence). The V gene lost 0 bases and the J gene lost 8 bases, with 5 bases spanning the gap. The CDR3 here is CASSYSSYEQFF. The CDR3 DNA reads TGTGCCAGCAGTTACTCGAGCTATGAGCAGTTCTTC.